This TCR beta chain was documented in a study of Ad26.COV2.S vaccination and SARS-CoV-2 variants. Study at large: Participants got Ad26.COV2.S intramuscularly, once or twice 56 days apart.

Study findings and constraints: Total responses of T cells may have been underestimated by the analyses of TCR breadth and depth.

Sequencing used immunoSEQ multiplex PCR; TCRdb keeps in-frame clones, though not all of them. The sample holds roughly 680,000 clones, 80% to 90% seen once. Treatment here: around 19 received Ad26.COV2.S at low or high dose, single or two shots; 5 received placebo; per-sample allocation not given. Repertoires come from day 63 after the first vaccine or placebo injection. The donor's status was that of an adult aged 18-55 years in Boston. Its platform was an Ad26 vector, and its expressed antigen was Wuhan-strain SARS-CoV-2 spike. In regard to this clone: Its matching antigen is unknown.

The V segment lost 1 base and the J segment 2 bases; nucleotides outside the gene matches: 5. Germline V lookup: CDR1 GTSNPN, CDR2 SVGIG (reference sequence). This CDR3 comprises 15 residues. The source is a person between 18 and 65 years old who received the Ad26.COV2.S COVID-19 vaccine or a placebo. The rearrangement links TRBV30 to TRBJ1-3, with 7 positions matching TRBD1. The starting material was peripheral blood, obtained in a trial of Ad26.COV2.S vaccine versus placebo. The DNA for the CDR3 is TGTGCCTGGAGTGGCGGGACAGCCCCTGGAAACACCATATATTTT. It codes for CAWSGGTAPGNTIYF. Full variable domain (outside the CDR3, taken from reference TRBV30 and TRBJ1-3): SQTIHQWPATLVQPVGSPLSLECTVEGTSNPNLYWYRQAAGRGLQLLFYSVGIGQISSEVPQNLSASRPQDRQFILSSKKLLLSDSGFYLCAWSGGTAPGNTIYFGEGSWLTVV.